This TCR beta chain was recovered during a study of CD8+ T cells in alopecia areata. Study summary: Treated patients were given 5 to 10 mg oral tofacitinib twice daily. Study-wide results and limits: In scalp samples, resident alphabeta T cells of normal skin are also sequenced.

cDNA reverse transcribed from extracted RNA served as the sequencing template. Sequencing was performed with immunoSEQ multiplex PCR; in TCRdb, only in-frame clones are kept and a portion is missing. The sample includes some 150,000 clones, around 83% of them seen just once. Germline CDR1 SQVTM, CDR2 ANQGSEA. V gave up 0 bases and J gave up 8 bases, with 7 bases separating them. CDR3 length equals 11 residues. As regards this clone: Its antigen is unknown. The identical CDR3 is also encoded by other nucleotide sequences in the sample.

Noted treatment: oral pan-JAK inhibitor, 5-10 mg twice daily. The investigators collected lesional scalp punch biopsies and peripheral blood from alopecia areata patients. A FACSAria was used to sort CD4+ and CD8+ T cells. These cells came from PBMCs. This specimen was CD8+ T cells sorted from blood, taken at week 4, from a patient treated with tofacitinib. This clonotype was obtained from a human donor with alopecia areata. The rearrangement uses TRBV29-1 and TRBJ1-2; D is unclear. The CDR3 DNA sequence: TGCAGCGTTGAAGATCGGGGAGGCTACACCTTC. Residues: CSVEDRGGYTF.